Sequencing of this TCR beta chain was carried out in a study of regulatory T cells in long-lasting Graves disease. Time point indicated: persistent/refractory GD, antithyroid drugs over 5 years with positive TRAb. With RNA extracted from PBMCs as input, the TCR library was made. The table lists this clonotype with many counts. Its antigen is still unknown. Building the TCR beta libraries relied on iRepertoire HTBI primers, and CDR3 regions underwent Arm-PCR. Each CDR3 protein is one row after TCRdb ran MiXCR on the multiplex PCR reads. The sample yields over 300,000 distinct CDR3 sequences, 15% to 20% seen once. Germline lookup yields CDR1 KGHSH and CDR2 LQKENI. CDR3 length equals 15 residues. The V end lost 2 bases, the J end lost 8 bases, and 15 bases lay between the germline ends. General study findings and limits: Favored gene segments in persistent disease were TRBV28, TRBJ1-2 and TRBJ2-5.

The rearrangement joins TRBV18 to TRBJ1-4, with a possible D match to TRBD1 (6 bases). The sequence derives from a female donor with Graves disease. The material sequenced was peripheral blood mononuclear cells (PBMCs), taken when the disease was refractory, from a patient treated with antithyroid drugs. The CDR3 bases are TGTGCCAGCTCACCAAATCCTGGGGGCTGGGAAAAACTGTTTTTT. It is translated as CASSPNPGGWEKLFF.